Given below is one T cell receptor (beta chain) in context. As the CDR3 is not closed by the conserved phenylalanine or tryptophan, this likely results from a read error. The record originates from a study of response to subunit inactivated influenza vaccine. V was pared by 6 bases and J by 4 bases, with 21 bases between. Per germline, CDR1 DFQATT and CDR2 SNEGSKA (reference sequence). The CDR3 contains 15 residues. TCRdb analysed the RT-PCR reads with MiXCR anew, one entry per CDR3 protein. The table records about 620,000 distinct CDR3 sequences, 10% to 12% of them present only once. These data also formed part of another study, on T cells expressing NK-cell markers. From that report: Libraries used 5'RACE template switching adding universal primer site and UMIs.

The chain employs TRBV20-1 and TRBJ1-2; D might be TRBD1 (6 bases). The source material was PBMCs from blood, sampled on the day of vaccination. This TCR derives from a man aged 50-59 years who received an inactivated influenza vaccine. Here the CDR3 reads CSAKDRIRAGYGYTL. The CDR3 region has the DNA TGCAGTGCCAAAGACAGGATCCGGGCCGGCTATGGCTACACCCTC.